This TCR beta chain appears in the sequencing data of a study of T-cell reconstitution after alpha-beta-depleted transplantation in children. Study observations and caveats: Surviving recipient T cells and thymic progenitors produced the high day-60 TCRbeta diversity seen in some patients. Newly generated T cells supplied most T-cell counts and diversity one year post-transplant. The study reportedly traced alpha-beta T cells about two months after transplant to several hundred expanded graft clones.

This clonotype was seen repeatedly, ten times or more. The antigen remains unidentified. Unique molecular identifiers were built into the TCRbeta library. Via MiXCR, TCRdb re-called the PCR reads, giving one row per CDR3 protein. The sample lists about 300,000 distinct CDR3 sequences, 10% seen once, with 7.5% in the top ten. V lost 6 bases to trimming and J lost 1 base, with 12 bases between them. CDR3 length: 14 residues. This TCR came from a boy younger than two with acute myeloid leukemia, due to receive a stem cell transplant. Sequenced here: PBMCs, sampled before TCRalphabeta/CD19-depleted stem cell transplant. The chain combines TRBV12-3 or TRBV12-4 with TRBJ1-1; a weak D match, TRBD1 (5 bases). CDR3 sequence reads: CASSLGGGNTEAFF. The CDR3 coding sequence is TGTGCCAGCAGCCTTGGGGGGGGGAACACTGAAGCTTTCTTT.